The rows below give T cell receptor beta chains drawn from one sample of a study of vaccination effects on CD4 cells after COVID-19. Sequencing used immunoSEQ multiplex PCR; TCRdb keeps in-frame clones, though not all of them. The sample shows some 40,000 clones, roughly 82% of them seen only once. For these receptors, no antigen is known. Sample: CD4+ T cells from PBMCs cultured without peptide, taken before COVID-19 vaccination. These receptors were obtained from a human donor who received a COVID-19 vaccine. Each CDR3 is given with its conserved first and last residue. A D gene is named only where the DNA matches it firmly. Clone size is not always given. Where it is, it says once, few, many or a class for expanded clones.

13 TRBJ2-3 - TRBV6-5 - TGTGCCAGCAGGACCCCTAGCACAGATACGCAGTATTTT CASRTPSTDTQYF
12 TRBJ2-5 - TRBV15 - TGTGCCACCAGCAGGGATGGGGAGACCCAGTACTTC CATSRDGETQYF
15 TRBJ1-5 - TRBV6-2/TRBV6-3 TRBD1 TGTGCCAGCAGTTCGGGACAGGGGGCCTATCAGCCCCAGCATTTT CASSSGQGAYQPQHF
16 TRBJ2-5 - TRBV12-5 TRBD1 TGTGCTAGTGGTCTACGTCCCGGGACAGCTAAAGAGACCCAGTACTTC CASGLRPGTAKETQYF
15 TRBJ2-1 - TRBV11-2 TRBD1 TGTGCCAGCAGCCTAAACGGACAGGGCCTCGGTGAGCAGTTCTTC CASSLNGQGLGEQFF
20 TRBJ1-5 once TRBV21-1 - TGTGCCAGCAGCCCCCGACGGACATACCGCCCTCAATATAGCAATCAGCCCCAGCATTTT CASSPRRTYRPQYSNQPQHF
14 TRBJ2-2 - TRBV3-1/TRBV3-2 - TGTGCCAGCAGTCGTGGGGGATACACCGGGGAGCTGTTTTTT CASSRGGYTGELFF
17 TRBJ2-1 - TRBV12-5 - TGTGCTAGTGGTCCCACAACACTATCGAGCTCCTACAATGAGCAGTTCTTC CASGPTTLSSSYNEQFF
14 TRBJ1-4 - TRBV5-1 TRBD1 TGCGCCAGCAGCCCCGGGACAGCACCTGAAAAACTGTTTTTT CASSPGTAPEKLFF
14 TRBJ1-4 - TRBV2 TRBD1 TGTGCCAGCAGTGTAACAGGGGTGAAGGAAAAACTGTTTTTT CASSVTGVKEKLFF
13 TRBJ1-2 few TRBV6-5 - TGTGCCAGCAGGCCGCTCGGGCTAGAAGGCTACACCTTC CASRPLGLEGYTF
15 TRBJ1-6 once TRBV6-5 - TGTGCCAGCAGTTACGAAGGACGGCGTAATTCACCCCTCCACTTT CASSYEGRRNSPLHF
15 TRBJ1-4 - TRBV2 - TGTGCCAGCAGTAGATCCGGGACCTATGATGAAAAACTGTTTTTT CASSRSGTYDEKLFF
15 TRBJ2-3 - TRBV9 TRBD1 TGTGCCAGCAGCGTCGGACAGGGCGGCACAGATACGCAGTATTTT CASSVGQGGTDTQYF